This T cell receptor beta chain was observed in a study of cytomegalovirus exposure and HLA in healthy donors. In regard to this clone: Its antigen is undetermined.

The donors comprised healthy bone marrow donors. Study-level results: While the bulk of TCR sequences proved rare, some public TCRs turned up in many donors.

With 60 Vbeta and 13 Jbeta primers, the PCR was carried out. The protocol was immunoSEQ multiplex PCR, while the TCRdb copy is restricted to in-frame clones and leaves out a portion. In total, the table holds 35,000 to 45,000 clones. The V segment lost 2 bases and the J segment 0 bases; nucleotides outside the gene matches: 5. From germline, CDR1 is SGHRS and CDR2 YFSETQ. CDR3 length: 16 amino acids. This clonotype was obtained from a male donor in good health and CMV-seronegative. The rearrangement uses TRBV5-1 and TRBJ2-1; TRBD1 matches at 7 bases. Sample: PBMCs. The CDR3 DNA is TGCGCCAGCAGCTTTACGGGACAGAGCTCCTACAATGAGCAGTTCTTC. This sequence encodes CASSFTGQSSYNEQFF.